This TCR beta chain was sequenced in a study of T cell repertoires in cytomegalovirus infection. The germline CDR1 and CDR2 sequences are MGHRA and YSYEKL. V lost 4 bases, J lost 9 bases, and 16 bases lay in between. The length of the CDR3 is 15 residues. TCRdb analysed the reads with MiXCR anew, one entry per CDR3 protein. This sample has fewer than 1,000,000 distinct CDR3 sequences, with 30% to 40% found just once. This clonotype occurred a few times. Its target is not known. The source was cultured CD8+ T cells from PBMCs, collected from culture after CMV antigen stimulation. V is TRBV4-1 and J is TRBJ1-6; D ambiguous. The sequence was collected from a human donor in good health (CMV status not recorded). Some clones in this sample may be carry-over from other donors' samples. The CDR3 sequence: CASSPGIRAFSPLHF. CDR3 DNA sequence: TGCGCCAGCAGCCCCGGGATTCGAGCCTTTTCACCCCTCCACTTT.